Listed below are T cell receptor beta chains from one sample, sequenced in a study of cytomegalovirus exposure and HLA in healthy donors. Clones were read by immunoSEQ multiplex PCR, and TCRdb kept only the in-frame ones, dropping some. This table has approximately 190,000 clones, around 81% appearing once. The specimen was PBMCs. The source of these receptors is a woman aged 18-30 years in good health and CMV-seropositive. Both conserved end residues are part of each CDR3. A D gene is named only where the DNA matches it firmly. Size values are once, few and many counts, or a class for expanded clones, and some rows have none.

v_call	clone_size	cdr3_length	d_call	j_call	cdr3_aa	cdr3_nt
TRBV13	-	14	-	TRBJ1-2	CASSLGTEGEGYTF	TGTGCCAGCAGCTTAGGGACCGAGGGAGAGGGCTACACCTTC
TRBV9	-	14	TRBD1	TRBJ1-1	CASSSDRENTEAFF	TGTGCCAGCAGCTCGGACAGGGAGAACACTGAAGCTTTCTTT
TRBV30	-	13	-	TRBJ1-1	CAWSRQLNTEAFF	TGTGCCTGGAGTAGACAGTTGAACACTGAAGCTTTCTTT
TRBV19	-	15	-	TRBJ1-4	CASSIASGTNEKLFF	TGTGCCAGTAGTATAGCATCCGGGACTAATGAAAAACTGTTTTTT
TRBV6-4	-	13	-	TRBJ1-2	CASSEVGGYGYTF	TGTGCCAGCAGTGAAGTAGGAGGCTATGGCTACACCTTC
TRBV28	-	16	-	TRBJ1-1	CASSTGSAAEEPEAFF	TGTGCCAGCAGCACCGGATCGGCAGCGGAGGAACCTGAAGCTTTCTTT
TRBV5-1	-	14	-	TRBJ1-4	CASSISSSNEKLFF	TGCGCCAGCAGCATTTCCTCTTCTAATGAAAAACTGTTTTTT
TRBV7-9	-	15	-	TRBJ2-7	CASSSTGKRAYEQYF	TGTGCCAGCAGCTCTACAGGGAAGAGGGCCTACGAGCAGTACTTC
TRBV11-2	-	15	-	TRBJ2-3	CASSLRGAWTDTQYF	TGTGCCAGCAGCTTGCGTGGGGCCTGGACAGATACGCAGTATTTT
TRBV6-1	once	14	-	TRBJ1-1	CASSYRVQNTEAFF	TGTGCCAGCAGTTATCGGGTTCAGAACACTGAAGCTTTCTTT
TRBV30	-	17	-	TRBJ1-6	CAWSVLRSTGSGSPLHF	TGTGCCTGGAGTGTACTCAGGTCTACGGGAAGCGGTTCACCCCTCCACTTT
TRBV5-5	-	15	TRBD1	TRBJ1-1	CASSLYQGADTEAFF	TGTGCCAGCAGCTTGTACCAGGGGGCGGACACTGAAGCTTTCTTT
TRBV6-5	-	13	TRBD2	TRBJ2-1	CESSGGPYNEQFF	TGTGAGTCTAGCGGGGGACCCTACAATGAGCAGTTCTTC
TRBV6-4	-	14	-	TRBJ2-7	CASSDPGSNYEQYF	TGTGCCAGCAGTGACCCAGGGTCGAACTACGAGCAGTACTTC
TRBV19	-	13	TRBD1	TRBJ1-1	CASRGQGGTEAFF	TGTGCCAGTAGAGGACAGGGTGGAACTGAAGCTTTCTTT
TRBV5-4	-	16	-	TRBJ2-5	CASSLDVVGDQETQYF	TGTGCCAGCAGCTTGGATGTAGTTGGTGATCAAGAGACCCAGTACTTC
TRBV5-1	-	13	-	TRBJ2-5	CASSLWGEETQYF	TGCGCCAGCAGCTTGTGGGGGGAGGAGACCCAGTACTTC
TRBV2	-	14	TRBD1	TRBJ1-6	CASSLGQGNSPLHF	TGTGCCAGCAGTTTGGGACAGGGGAATTCACCCCTCCACTTT
TRBV6-4	-	14	-	TRBJ2-3	CASSDKSSTDTQYF	TGTGCCAGCAGTGATAAATCTAGCACAGATACGCAGTATTTT
TRBV11-2	-	12	-	TRBJ1-2	CASTHGGYGYTF	TGTGCCAGCACCCATGGAGGGTATGGCTACACCTTC
TRBV29-1	-	13	TRBD2	TRBJ2-4	CSVRGGLENIQYF	TGCAGCGTGCGGGGGGGCCTGGAAAACATTCAGTACTTC
TRBV7-3	once	18	TRBD2	TRBJ2-1	CASSRPGTSGGPYNEQFF	TGTGCCAGCAGCCGTCCCGGGACTAGCGGGGGGCCCTACAATGAGCAGTTCTTC
TRBV7-2	-	14	TRBD1	TRBJ1-5	CASSLRTGNQPQHF	TGTGCCAGCAGCTTGCGGACAGGGAACCAGCCCCAGCATTTT
TRBV15	-	16	TRBD2	TRBJ2-2	CATSRVGLASTGELFF	TGTGCCACCAGCAGAGTGGGACTAGCGAGTACCGGGGAGCTGTTTTTT
TRBV7-2	-	16	-	TRBJ2-2	CASSLGSGRGTGELFF	TGTGCCAGCAGCTTAGGGAGCGGAAGGGGGACCGGGGAGCTGTTTTTT
TRBV9	-	19	-	TRBJ2-2	CASSVEVRGWEVHTGELFF	TGTGCCAGCAGCGTAGAGGTTAGAGGGTGGGAGGTGCACACCGGGGAGCTGTTTTTT
TRBV6-1	-	13	-	TRBJ2-7	CASVGAGFYEQYF	TGTGCCAGCGTTGGGGCTGGCTTCTACGAGCAGTACTTC
TRBV4-3	-	14	-	TRBJ1-5	CASSQERAGQPQHF	TGCGCCAGCAGCCAAGAAAGAGCGGGTCAGCCCCAGCATTTT
TRBV19	-	16	TRBD1	TRBJ1-1	CASSILDRGTNTEAFF	TGCGCCAGTAGTATTCTTGACAGGGGTACGAACACTGAAGCTTTCTTT
TRBV18	-	16	-	TRBJ2-1	CASSPLSPSSYNEQFF	TGTGCCAGCTCACCACTGTCTCCCAGCTCCTACAATGAGCAGTTCTTC
TRBV13	-	14	-	TRBJ1-3	CASSLEPAGNTIYF	TGTGCCAGCAGCTTAGAGCCCGCTGGAAACACCATATATTTT
TRBV6-5	-	14	TRBD1	TRBJ2-7	CASSYDRGPSEQYF	TGTGCCAGCAGTTACGACAGGGGACCCAGCGAGCAGTACTTC
TRBV28	few	15	-	TRBJ2-7	CASSRTPPNSYEQYF	TGTGCCAGCAGCCGTACTCCTCCAAACTCCTACGAGCAGTACTTC
TRBV14	-	17	-	TRBJ2-6	CASSQELGGLGANGLTF	TGTGCCAGCAGCCAAGAATTGGGGGGGCTCGGGGCCAACGGCCTGACTTTC
TRBV2	-	12	-	TRBJ2-5	CASSEPLETRYF	TGTGCCAGCAGTGAACCTTTGGAGACCCGGTACTTC
TRBV11-1	few	15	TRBD1	TRBJ2-5	CASSPLRDRGQTQYF	TGTGCCAGCAGCCCTCTAAGGGACAGGGGACAGACCCAGTACTTC
TRBV27	-	15	-	TRBJ2-1	CASSLVAGWDNEQFF	TGTGCCAGCAGTTTAGTGGCAGGGTGGGACAATGAGCAGTTCTTC
TRBV10-3	-	15	-	TRBJ1-6	CAISDDDGSNSPLHF	TGTGCCATCAGTGATGACGACGGGTCAAACTCACCCCTCCACTTT
TRBV28	once	16	-	TRBJ1-5	CASSWLSRGFNQPQHF	TGTGCCAGCAGTTGGTTATCAAGGGGGTTCAATCAGCCCCAGCATTTT
TRBV4-1	once	13	-	TRBJ2-2	CASSQEGGGELFF	TGCGCCAGCAGCCAAGAGGGAGGTGGGGAGCTGTTTTTT
TRBV23-1	-	20	-	TRBJ1-3	CASSQSYRASLRNSGNTIYF	TGCGCCAGCAGTCAATCGTACAGGGCGTCTCTCCGGAACTCTGGAAACACCATATATTTT
TRBV30	-	15	-	TRBJ2-1	CAWSSRGGTVNEQFF	TGTGCCTGGAGTTCCCGGGGAGGCACGGTCAATGAGCAGTTCTTC
TRBV10-2	-	13	TRBD1	TRBJ2-1	CASSTTGGGEQFF	TGCGCCAGCAGTACCACAGGGGGCGGTGAGCAGTTCTTC
TRBV4-3	-	16	TRBD1	TRBJ1-6	CASSQDRGGHNSPLHF	TGCGCCAGCAGCCAAGATAGAGGGGGCCATAATTCACCCCTCCACTTT
TRBV11-2	-	15	-	TRBJ1-1	CASSLDFGGLDEAFF	TGTGCCAGCAGCTTAGATTTCGGGGGTTTAGATGAAGCTTTCTTT
TRBV7-6	-	14	-	TRBJ2-3	CASSSRTGTDTQYF	TGTGCCAGCAGCTCCCGGACAGGCACAGATACGCAGTATTTT
TRBV5-6	-	17	-	TRBJ2-7	CASSRVGWGGATYEQYF	TGTGCCAGCAGCCGAGTAGGTTGGGGGGGGGCCACCTACGAGCAGTACTTC
TRBV7-2	-	16	TRBD1	TRBJ1-3	CASSFGTGRSGNTIYF	TGTGCCAGCAGCTTCGGGACAGGCCGCTCTGGAAACACCATATATTTT
TRBV9	few	16	-	TRBJ1-1	CASSSTTTLGPTEAFF	TGTGCCAGCAGCTCAACAACGACTTTGGGGCCCACTGAAGCTTTCTTT
TRBV19	-	14	TRBD1	TRBJ2-7	CASSATGGGYEQYF	TGTGCCAGTAGTGCCACAGGGGGTGGCTACGAGCAGTACTTC
TRBV5-1	-	14	-	TRBJ1-1	CASSFGVSGPEAFF	TGCGCCAGCAGCTTTGGTGTGTCGGGTCCTGAAGCTTTCTTT
TRBV14	-	15	TRBD2	TRBJ2-3	CASSQTGGSTDTQYF	TGTGCCAGCAGCCAAACGGGAGGGAGCACAGATACGCAGTATTTT